The 20 T cell receptor beta chains below all came from one sample that was sequenced in a study of blood T cell repertoires in COVID-19. Sequencing was performed with immunoSEQ multiplex PCR; in TCRdb, only in-frame clones are kept and a portion is missing. Of fewer than 75,000 clones in the sample, 86% were seen once. The material sequenced was peripheral blood. Source of these receptors: a man in his fifties or sixties with active COVID-19.

This sequence joins TRBV6-1 and TRBJ1-2, with TRBD1 as a possible D gene (6 bases). This CDR3 contains 16 residues. Germline lookup yields CDR1 MNHNS and CDR2 SASEGT. V lost 1 base and J 8 bases, leaving 20 bases between the germline ends. Written as DNA, the CDR3 is TGTGCCAGCAGTGAAGTTCAGGGGAGTAACGAGCGAGGCTACACCTTC. Its protein product is CASSEVQGSNERGYTF.

This chain connects TRBV3-1 (or the pseudogene TRBV3-2) to TRBJ1-6, with 11 bases matching TRBD1. The CDR3 has 16 residues. From germline, CDR1 is LGHDT and CDR2 YNNKEL (reference sequence). V lost 0 bases to trimming and J lost 10 bases; unmatched junction nucleotides: 5. The CDR3 sequence: CASSQEGGTGGSPLHF. As DNA, the CDR3 is TGTGCCAGCAGCCAAGAGGGGGGGACAGGGGGATCACCCCTCCACTTT.

CDR3 bases: TGTGCCAGTAGTATAAAATTTGGACTTACATTAGCTCGGGACGAGCAGTACTTC. It translates to CASSIKFGLTLARDEQYF. The chain employs TRBV19 and TRBJ2-7, with TRBD2 as a possible D gene (5 bases). Trimming removed 2 bases from V and 5 bases from J, with 25 bases in between. The CDR3 contains 18 residues. Germline V gene sequence: CDR1 LNHDA, CDR2 SQIVND (reference sequence). Supplemented by reference TRBV19 and TRBJ2-7, the full variable domain reads DGGITQSPKYLFRKEGQNVTLSCEQNLNHDAMYWYRQDPGQGLRLIYYSQIVNDFQKGDIAEGYSVSREKKESFPLTVTSAQKNPTAFYLCASSIKFGLTLARDEQYFGPGTRLTVT.

The chain recombines TRBV11-3 with TRBJ1-6; 9 bases are shared with TRBD1. The CDR3 has 16 residues. CDR1 and CDR2 from the germline V gene are SGHNT and YENEEA. J was trimmed by 6 bases and V by 5 bases; bases with no gene match: 8. CDR3 protein: CASSPGQGSGNSPLHF. DNA of the CDR3: TGTGCCAGCAGCCCAGGACAGGGGTCGGGTAATTCACCCCTCCACTTT.

The chain carries TRBV5-5 and TRBJ1-5, with 10 bases identical to TRBD1. V trimming: 4 bases; J trimming: 7 bases; junction bases outside the gene matches: 5. Germline CDR1 and CDR2: SGHKS and YYEKEE (reference sequence). CDR3 size: 14 residues. CDR3 loop: CASSDRGQSQPQHF. DNA of the CDR3: TGTGCCAGCAGCGACAGGGGGCAGAGCCAGCCCCAGCATTTT.

This rearrangement joins TRBV5-4 to TRBJ1-2; the D is unclear. The CDR3 extends over 13 amino acids. Looked up from germline, CDR1 is SGHNT and CDR2 is YYREEE (reference sequence). V shed 0 bases and J shed 6 bases, with 9 bases lying between them. Written as DNA, the CDR3 is TGTGCCAGCAGCTTGGGTCAGAGGCATGGCTACACCTTC. Its protein product is CASSLGQRHGYTF.

This chain connects TRBV6-4 to TRBJ2-1, with 9 bases fitting TRBD2. The V segment lost 6 bases and the J segment 5 bases; nucleotides outside the gene matches: 8. The germline gives CDR1 MRHNA, CDR2 SNTAGT. The CDR3 sequence is 15 residues long. CDR3 in amino acids: CASSPSGEHHNEQFF. Here the CDR3 DNA reads TGTGCCAGCAGCCCTAGCGGGGAACACCACAATGAGCAGTTCTTC.

The rearrangement joins TRBV2 to TRBJ2-6; 8 bases are shared with TRBD1. V lost 8 bases to trimming and J lost 0 bases; unmatched junction nucleotides: 15. Germline V gene lookup returns CDR1 SNHLY and CDR2 FYNNEI. This CDR3 has 19 amino acids. The CDR3 nucleotides are TGTGCCAGCGTAAAGGGCTGGGGGACAGGCGGCTCTGGGGCCAACGTCCTGACTTTC. It yields the protein CASVKGWGTGGSGANVLTF.

DNA of the CDR3: TGCAGCGTTGCGTCAGCGGGGTTCAATGAGCAGTTCTTC. It translates to CSVASAGFNEQFF. The V and J genes are TRBV29-1 and TRBJ2-1; 7 bases line up with TRBD2. The junction had 6 bases not matched to a gene; V was cut back by 4 bases and J by 6 bases. CDR3 size: 13 residues. Germline V gene data show CDR1 as SQVTM and CDR2 as ANQGSEA.

In its sample, this clone was seen once. The chain links TRBV6-6 to TRBJ2-7; TRBD2 might be the D (6 bases). CDR3 length equals 12 residues. V was pared by 6 bases and J by 6 bases, with 12 bases between. Germline CDR1 and CDR2: MNHNY and SVGAGI (reference sequence). The CDR3 DNA sequence: TGTGCCAGCAGACCCCAGGGAGGCGAGCAGTACTTC. Translated, it gives CASRPQGGEQYF.

The gene calls are TRBV7-8 and TRBJ2-3; 12 bases match TRBD1. Germline trimming cut 6 bases from V and 3 bases from J; bases unmatched to any gene: 13. Germline V gene data show CDR1 as SGHVS and CDR2 as FQNEAQ. This CDR3 spans 18 amino acids. CDR3 protein: CASSFARDRGRGTDTQYF. CDR3 in DNA: TGTGCCAGCAGTTTTGCCCGGGACAGGGGGCGAGGGACAGATACGCAGTATTTT.

The J gene is TRBJ2-5, the V gene TRBV19; the D gene is possibly TRBD2 (7 bases). This CDR3 region has 17 residues. CDR1 is LNHDA and CDR2 is SQIVND in the germline V gene (reference sequence). Trimming stripped 9 bases from V and 5 bases from J, with 28 bases between. CDR3 coding DNA: TGTGCCAGCGGGCAGGACATTCGGGGGGCAACACGGGAGACCCAGTACTTC. Protein sequence: CASGQDIRGATRETQYF.

About this clone itself: This specimen includes other DNA sequences encoding the same CDR3. The chain recombines TRBV2 with TRBJ1-1; no clear D gene. With 3 bases removed from V and 1 base from J, the gap between germline ends came to 6 bases. The V gene's germline CDR1 is SNHLY and CDR2 FYNNEI. The CDR3 runs 13 residues. The CDR3 here is CASSELENTEAFF. The CDR3 DNA reads TGTGCCAGCAGTGAGTTAGAGAACACTGAAGCTTTCTTT. Variable domain in full (rest from reference TRBV2 and TRBJ1-1): EPEVTQTPSHQVTQMGQEVILRCVPISNHLYFYWYRQILGQKVEFLVSFYNNEISEKSEIFDDQFSVERPDGSNFTLKIRSTKLEDSAMYFCASSELENTEAFFGQGTRLTVV.

This clone was observed once. The J gene is TRBJ1-1, the V gene TRBV30; 9 bases are shared with TRBD1. J was trimmed by 6 bases and V by 8 bases; bases with no gene match: 10. The CDR3 extends over 13 amino acids. Germline CDR1 reads GTSNPN; CDR2 reads SVGIG (reference sequence). In DNA, the CDR3 is TGTGCCGGTTCCCGGGACAGGGTCCCTGAAGCTTTCTTT. Its protein product is CAGSRDRVPEAFF.

This chain connects TRBV3-1 (or the pseudogene TRBV3-2) to TRBJ1-3; TRBD1 might be the D (5 bases). This CDR3 contains 18 residues. From germline, CDR1 is LGHDT and CDR2 YNNKEL (reference sequence). The V end was cut by 0 bases, the J end by 1 base, with 16 bases between. The CDR3 DNA reads as TGTGCCAGCAGCCAAGACCTACCGACAGTCGTTTCTGGAAACACCATATATTTT. Protein sequence: CASSQDLPTVVSGNTIYF.

The gene calls are TRBV2 and TRBJ2-1; 9 bases line up with TRBD1. With 4 bases clipped from V and 9 bases from J, the junction kept 7 bases outside the gene matches. Germline lookup yields CDR1 SNHLY and CDR2 FYNNEI. The CDR3 loop spans 14 amino acids. CDR3 loop: CASSGNLDRGEQFF. As DNA, the CDR3 is TGTGCCAGCAGTGGGAACCTGGACAGGGGTGAGCAGTTCTTC.

V is TRBV7-8 and J is TRBJ2-3; D remains ambiguous. Between the trimmed V and J ends, which lost 1 base and 1 base, there was a span of 9 bases. The length of the CDR3 is 15 residues. The V gene's germline CDR1 is SGHVS and CDR2 FQNEAQ. The chain's CDR3 is CASSLGLTGTDTQYF. The CDR3 DNA reads as TGTGCCAGCAGCTTAGGCCTAACAGGCACAGATACGCAGTATTTT.

This chain connects TRBV9 to TRBJ2-1, with 9 bases fitting TRBD2. Germline assignment: CDR1 SGDLS and CDR2 YYNGEE. This CDR3 comprises 14 residues. The V gene end was trimmed by 5 bases and the J gene end by 3 bases; junction bases not matched to a gene: 3. The CDR3 sequence is CASSKAGGYNEQFF. CDR3 DNA sequence: TGTGCCAGCAGTAAAGCGGGGGGCTACAATGAGCAGTTCTTC.

This clone showed up just a few times. The chain has TRBV7-9 and TRBJ2-7, with D perhaps matching TRBD2 (5 bases). Germline lookup yields CDR1 SEHNR and CDR2 FQNEAQ (reference sequence). Trimming took 6 bases from V and 0 from J, leaving 18 bases between them. This CDR3 region has 16 residues. In DNA form, the CDR3 reads TGTGCCAGCAGTCCAATTATTGGACTCAGCTCCTACGAGCAGTACGTC. This encodes CASSPIIGLSSYEQYV.

V is TRBV19 and J is TRBJ1-1; D might be TRBD1 (5 bases). The CDR3 sequence is 18 residues long. V lost 3 bases and J lost 3, with 23 bases in between. Looked up from germline, CDR1 is LNHDA and CDR2 is SQIVND (reference sequence). CDR3: CASSMAGAGSRRDTEAFF. The CDR3 nucleotides are TGTGCCAGTAGTATGGCCGGGGCAGGGTCACGGAGGGACACTGAAGCTTTCTTT.